The entry below describes one TCR beta chain. Its specificity is unknown. Per germline, CDR1 SQVTM and CDR2 ANQGSEA. The CDR3 length is 14 residues. Trimming took off 4 bases at V and 3 bases at J, with 15 bases between the two ends. The sample originates from a study of cytomegalovirus exposure and HLA in healthy donors. Study conclusions and caveats: Reports state that TCR beta sequences accurately predicted most subjects' HLA-A and HLA-B alleles. Most observed TCR sequences were rare, whereas some public TCRs were detected in many donors.

The primer mix had 60 Vbeta and 13 Jbeta primers. Clones were read by immunoSEQ multiplex PCR, and TCRdb kept only the in-frame ones, dropping some. The top ten hold 7% of the sample, which has roughly 150,000 clones, about 75% seen once. This sequence joins TRBV29-1 and TRBJ1-1; perhaps TRBD1 as D (5 bases). The clonotype was recovered from a young man in good health and CMV-seronegative. The sequencing input was PBMCs. This chain's CDR3 is CSVGAVSRDTEAFF. The CDR3 DNA sequence: TGCAGCGTTGGGGCGGTTAGCAGGGACACTGAAGCTTTCTTT.